A single sample gave rise to the 12 T cell receptor beta chains below, sequenced in a study of blood T cell repertoires in COVID-19. Profiled with immunoSEQ multiplex PCR; TCRdb holds only in-frame clones, not every one. The sample shows more than 150,000 clones, roughly 90% of them seen only once. The specimen was peripheral blood. The receptors come from a man between 60 and 75 years old with acute or convalescent COVID-19.

The J gene is TRBJ2-7, the V gene TRBV12-5; TRBD2 matches 7 bases. The CDR3 is made up of 16 amino acids. The germline V gene has CDR1 LGHNT and CDR2 FRNRAP. V lost 6 bases, J lost 6 bases, and 17 bases stayed unmatched. CDR3 nucleotides: TGTGCTAGTGGAACCGCCGCGACTAGCAACCCCATCGAGCAGTACTTC. Its protein product is CASGTAATSNPIEQYF. Full variable domain (rest looked up from reference TRBV12-5 and TRBJ2-7): DARVTQTPRHKVTEMGQEVTMRCQPILGHNTVFWYRQTMMQGLELLAYFRNRAPLDDSGMPKDRFSAEMPDATLATLKIQPSEPRDSAVYFCASGTAATSNPIEQYFGPGTRLTVT.

The gene calls are TRBV3-1 (or the pseudogene TRBV3-2) and TRBJ2-7; no clear D. Germline CDR1 LGHDT, CDR2 YNNKEL (reference sequence). This CDR3 comprises 13 residues. Trimming removed 1 base from V and 6 bases from J, with 10 bases in between. As DNA, the CDR3 is TGTGCCAGCAGCCAAGCCCGATCGGGCGAGCAGTACTTC. It codes for CASSQARSGEQYF.

This sequence joins TRBV24-1 and TRBJ2-1, with TRBD2 matching over 16 bases. There are 16 residues in the CDR3. From germline, CDR1 is KGHDR and CDR2 SFDVKD. Trimming took 4 bases from V and 10 from J; bases not matched to a gene: 6. In DNA, the CDR3 is TGTGCCACCAGTGAGTCGGGACTAGCGGGGGGGCTAGAGCAGTTCTTC. This codes for CATSESGLAGGLEQFF.

The V call is TRBV5-8, the J call TRBJ2-1; 7 bases match TRBD2. Germline assignment: CDR1 SGHTS and CDR2 YDEGEE. V was pared by 2 bases and J by 7 bases, with 3 bases of the junction left unmatched. CDR3 length equals 13 residues. The CDR3 DNA is TGTGCCAGCAGCTTCGTCGGGGGGAATGAGCAGTTCTTC. Protein sequence: CASSFVGGNEQFF.

This clone was recorded a few times. The V gene is TRBV12-3 or TRBV12-4, the J gene TRBJ1-2, with 7 bases lining up with TRBD1. The V segment lost 3 bases and the J segment 8 bases; nucleotides outside the gene matches: 6. The CDR3 contains 13 residues. The CDR3 bases are TGTGCCAGCAGTTTCGTAGGGGGCAGAGGCTACACCTTC. It translates to CASSFVGGRGYTF.

The rearrangement links TRBV2 to TRBJ2-7; D gene ambiguous. Between the trimmed V and J ends, which lost 6 bases and 1 base, there was a span of 10 bases. Germline V gene lookup returns CDR1 SNHLY and CDR2 FYNNEI. The CDR3 runs to 13 residues. In DNA, the CDR3 is TGTGCCAGCAGCGACATACAATCCTACGAGCAGTACTTC. Translated: CASSDIQSYEQYF.

The chain couples TRBV19 to TRBJ1-1; D remains ambiguous. V lost 6 bases and J 2 bases, leaving 4 bases between the germline ends. The germline gives CDR1 LNHDA, CDR2 SQIVND (reference sequence). The CDR3 runs to 11 residues. CDR3 sequence reads: CASSPNTEAFF. The CDR3 nucleotides are TGTGCCAGTAGCCCTAACACTGAAGCTTTCTTT.

This clone was seen only once. The V and J genes are TRBV5-6 and TRBJ2-2; the D gene is possibly TRBD1 (6 bases). Germline values: CDR1 SGHDT, CDR2 YYEEEE. The CDR3 totals 12 residues. V dropped 3 bases and J dropped 11 bases, with 11 bases sitting between them. CDR3 region: CASSWDKFELFF. Written as DNA, the CDR3 is TGTGCCAGCAGCTGGGACAAGTTTGAGCTGTTTTTT.

This chain joins TRBV18 and TRBJ2-7; D gene uncertain. V lost 0 bases and J 3 bases, leaving 9 bases between the germline ends. The CDR3 is 14 amino acids. Germline lookup yields CDR1 KGHSH and CDR2 LQKENI. CDR3 sequence: CASSPPSVVYEQYF. CDR3 coding DNA: TGTGCCAGCTCACCACCGTCCGTTGTCTACGAGCAGTACTTC. The variable domain in full, completed from reference TRBV18 and TRBJ2-7, reads NAGVMQNPRHLVRRRGQEARLRCSPMKGHSHVYWYRQLPEEGLKFMVYLQKENIIDESGMPKERFSAEFPKEGPSILRIQQVVRGDSAAYFCASSPPSVVYEQYFGPGTRLTVT.

V gene TRBV6-1 combines with J gene TRBJ1-5, with D tentatively TRBD1 (5 bases). Trimming cost V 3 bases and J 0 bases, with 9 bases left between them. From germline, CDR1 is MNHNS and CDR2 SASEGT. This CDR3 contains 15 residues. The CDR3 DNA is TGTGCCAGCAGTGACAGGGTCTTTAGCAATCAGCCCCAGCATTTT. This translates into CASSDRVFSNQPQHF.

V is TRBV5-1 and J is TRBJ1-2; 7 bases agree with TRBD1. The CDR3 sequence is 14 residues long. From germline, CDR1 is SGHRS and CDR2 YFSETQ. V lost 4 bases to trimming and J lost 5 bases; unmatched junction nucleotides: 8. CDR3 nucleotide sequence: TGCGCCAGCAGCCCGGGGACAGCGGAATATGGCTACACCTTC. Its protein product is CASSPGTAEYGYTF.

This chain joins TRBV19 and TRBJ2-3, with D maybe TRBD2 (7 bases). There are 15 residues in the CDR3. V was clipped by 4 bases and J by 2 bases, with 13 bases between them. From germline, CDR1 is LNHDA and CDR2 SQIVND (reference sequence). This CDR3 is CASSKGGQVTDTQYF. The CDR3 bases are TGTGCCAGTAGTAAGGGGGGGCAGGTCACAGATACGCAGTATTTT.